This T cell receptor beta chain was obtained from a study of technical replicates of blood from a few donors. Clones were sequenced by immunoSEQ multiplex PCR, and TCRdb holds only the in-frame ones, with some missing. Altogether 75,000 to 100,000 clones are present, approximately 94% being singletons, with the ten largest covering roughly 0.22%. The germline CDR1 and CDR2 sequences are SGHDT and YYEEEE. The ends lost 0 bases at V and 5 bases at J; junction bases unmatched: 10. This CDR3 comprises 16 residues. This sequence was found in a human donor in good health. The sample taken for sequencing was T cells isolated from PBMCs. This chain uses TRBV5-6 with TRBJ2-5; TRBD2 aligns across 7 bases. As DNA, the CDR3 is TGTGCCAGCAGCTTGGGGCCAGCGGGGTGGGGGGAGACCCAGTACTTC. It yields the protein CASSLGPAGWGETQYF.